This T cell receptor (beta chain) appears in the sequencing data of a study of blood T cell repertoires in COVID-19 (dated by TCRdb to the early 2020s). The study in broad terms: Collaborator samples came from the United States, Italy and Spain and covered acute and convalescent phases of COVID-19. The repertoires were released in a freely available public database intended as a resource for research on the immune response to SARS-CoV-2. Where HLA class I and class II types were available, the types were taken from metadata supplied by the sample provider, not from assay-based typing. The sample metadata nearly always contained a de-identified subject ID, COVID-19 status, age in years and sex. The prospective study material was composed of cDNA or gDNA derived from T cells, B-cell-depleted T cells, or PBMCs. Samples came from the ongoing ImmuneRACE study (first 160 participants) plus 1,254 subjects from 6 global collaborators. Deeply sampled blood TCRbeta repertoires from subjects exposed to, actively infected with, or recovered from COVID-19 were included in the dataset. The study at large found these results: Clinical and demographic metadata were provided uncurated, with the amount varying by source and participant.

TCRbeta CDR3 regions were amplified from genomic DNA using the immunoSEQ Assay, a bias-controlled multiplex PCR. As for the authors' bioinformatics: The number of nucleated cells in each sample was estimated from the amplification of reference gene primers within the assay. To quantify the absolute abundance of each unique TCRbeta CDR3 rearrangement, sequence reads were collapsed and filtered. For each sample, productive Simpson clonality was calculated as the square root of Simpson's diversity index across productive rearrangements. Sourced from immuneACCESS, this table was stored by TCRdb with only in-frame sequences that have V and J called. A share of the clones is absent; for the studies checked, an unresolved V gene accounts for under half, and the remainder has no known explanation. That table is the source of V, J and clone size, and D and trimming were worked out from the DNA. In this sample the table shows about 270,000 clones, about 85% of which occur a single time. Around 3% of the sample lies in the top ten.

About this clone itself: No cognate antigen has been identified for it. The input lacks base qualities; no much larger clone sits a single base away.

Trimming removed 6 bases from V and 2 bases from J; the gene matches leave 11 bases unexplained. Inclusive of the bounding cysteine and phenylalanine, the CDR3 is 19 residues long. Only the CDR3 portion is preserved as DNA: 57 bases, with reading frame beginning at the first base. The germline V gene (reference sequence) specifies LNHDA as CDR1 and SQIVND as CDR2. Enrolling through a virtual design, the prospective study's participants ranged in age from roughly 18 to 90 years and lived across 24 United States geographic areas. Cohort assignment in the prospective study relied on participant-reported clinical history from a screening survey and a study questionnaire. Recovered participants in ImmuneRACE Cohort 3 were defined as having two consecutive negative NP/OP PCR tests, clearance from a healthcare professional, or resolution of symptoms. In the prospective study, mobile phlebotomists collected whole blood, serum and a nasopharyngeal or oropharyngeal swab from each participant. Participants in the prospective study had the option to provide additional blood draws and questionnaires over a roughly 2-month period. Prospective study blood samples were shipped either frozen or at room temperature before DNA extraction.

This TCR was sampled from a woman aged 50 to 60 who had recovered from COVID-19. The sample consisted of PBMCs or T cells enriched from blood (not recorded which). Recombination connected TRBV19 to TRBJ2-6; 12 bases in the middle match TRBD1. The CDR3 is CASRKSSGTGGAGANVLTF. The sequenced DNA: TGTGCCAGTAGAAAATCCTCCGGGACAGGGGGCGCTGGGGCCAACGTCCTGACTTTC.